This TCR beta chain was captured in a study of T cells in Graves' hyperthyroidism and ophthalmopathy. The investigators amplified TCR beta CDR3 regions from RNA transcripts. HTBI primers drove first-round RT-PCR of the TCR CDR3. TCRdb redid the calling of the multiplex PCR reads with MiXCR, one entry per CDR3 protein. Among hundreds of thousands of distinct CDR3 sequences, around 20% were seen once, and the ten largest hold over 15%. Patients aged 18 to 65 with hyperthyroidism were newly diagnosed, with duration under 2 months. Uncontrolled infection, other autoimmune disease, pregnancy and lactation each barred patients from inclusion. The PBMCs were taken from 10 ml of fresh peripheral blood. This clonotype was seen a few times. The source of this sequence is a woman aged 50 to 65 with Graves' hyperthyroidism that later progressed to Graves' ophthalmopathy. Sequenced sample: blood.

CDR3 in DNA: TGTGCCAGCAGCTATGGACAGGGTCATTCACCCCTCCACTTT. Amino acid sequence: CASSYGQGHSPLHF. The V and J genes are TRBV5-6 and TRBJ1-6; 8 bases are shared with TRBD1. CDR1 SGHDT and CDR2 YYEEEE come from the germline V gene. This CDR3 is built from 14 residues. Trimming at V came to 3 bases and at J to 8 bases, leaving 4 bases not matched to a gene.